This T cell receptor beta chain appears in the sequencing data of a study of cytomegalovirus exposure and HLA in healthy donors. Overall study results and limits: Among TCR beta chains, those listed as cytomegalovirus-associated numbered about 160.

PCR employed 60 Vbeta and 13 Jbeta primers. The table came from immunoSEQ multiplex PCR; TCRdb's copy has only in-frame clones and leaves some out. In the table there are some 90,000 clones, more than 75% of which are singletons. Notes on this clone: Its antigen remains unidentified.

Sequencing used PBMCs. The TCR comes from a human donor in good health.

The CDR3, as DNA: TGTGCCAGCAGCCAGACAGGGGTCAATCAGCCCCAGCATTTT. This encodes CASSQTGVNQPQHF. The chain employs TRBV7-9 and TRBJ1-5; 8 nucleotides agree with TRBD1. Trimming cost V 5 bases and J 3 bases; bases outside gene matches: 3. The CDR3 totals 14 residues. Germline CDR1 SEHNR, CDR2 FQNEAQ (reference sequence).